This passage covers 27 T cell receptor beta chains from one sample sequenced in a study of blood T cell repertoires in COVID-19. The protocol was immunoSEQ multiplex PCR, while the TCRdb copy is restricted to in-frame clones and leaves out a portion. Counted here are roughly 340,000 clones, 87% occurring once; the ten biggest clones make up roughly 6%. The sample comprised peripheral blood. The receptors originated from a woman aged 45-60 years with COVID-19, enrolled during active disease.

The genes are TRBV3-1 (or the pseudogene TRBV3-2) and TRBJ2-2; a possible D gene is TRBD2 (6 bases). This CDR3 is built from 13 residues. Looked up from germline, CDR1 is LGHDT and CDR2 is YNNKEL (reference sequence). Trimming cost V 10 bases and J 5 bases, with 14 bases left between them. CDR3 coding DNA: TGTGCCACGAACCGACTAGATACCGGGGAGCTGTTTTTT. Translated: CATNRLDTGELFF.

A single count supports this clone. The chain combines TRBV6-2 or TRBV6-3 with TRBJ2-1; 7 positions match TRBD2. Germline V lookup: CDR1 MNHEY, CDR2 SVGEGT. This CDR3 has 16 residues. The junction had 9 bases not matched to a gene; V was cut back by 6 bases and J by 1 base. The DNA for the CDR3 is TGTGCCAGCAGCCCTTCTCCTAGCGGTTCCTACAATGAGCAGTTCTTC. This codes for CASSPSPSGSYNEQFF.

The chain uses TRBV2 and TRBJ2-7; D call uncertain. The germline gives CDR1 SNHLY, CDR2 FYNNEI. The V gene lost 2 bases and the J gene lost 2 bases, with 4 bases spanning the gap. This CDR3 has 12 amino acids. The CDR3 is CASSEQAYEQYF. In DNA, the CDR3 is TGTGCCAGCAGTGAACAGGCCTACGAGCAGTACTTC.

The J gene is TRBJ1-2, the V gene TRBV11-1; TRBD1 agrees at 9 bases. Germline V gives CDR1 SGHAT, CDR2 FQDESV (reference sequence). V lost 5 bases to trimming and J lost 5 bases; unmatched junction nucleotides: 6. This CDR3 region has 14 residues. This CDR3 reads CASSRSDRGYGYTF. The CDR3, as DNA: TGTGCCAGCAGCCGATCGGACAGGGGATATGGCTACACCTTC. Supplemented by reference TRBV11-1 and TRBJ1-2, the full variable domain reads EAEVAQSPRYKITEKSQAVAFWCDPISGHATLYWYRQILGQGPELLVQFQDESVVDDSQLPKDRFSAERLKGVDSTLKIQPAELGDSAMYLCASSRSDRGYGYTFGSGTRLTVV.

The rearrangement links TRBV20-1 to TRBJ2-1; D unclear. Per germline, CDR1 DFQATT and CDR2 SNEGSKA (reference sequence). V was trimmed by 3 bases and J by 6 bases, leaving 9 bases between them. CDR3 length: 12 amino acids. The CDR3 here is CSASLGSNEQFF. CDR3 nucleotide sequence: TGCAGTGCTAGTTTGGGCAGCAATGAGCAGTTCTTC.

The chain carries TRBV19 and TRBJ1-4; D possibly corresponds to TRBD1 (6 bases). From germline, CDR1 is LNHDA and CDR2 SQIVND (reference sequence). This CDR3 is built from 15 residues. The V gene lost 9 bases and the J gene lost 0 bases, with 14 bases spanning the gap. CDR3 region: CASSTGTATNEKLFF. DNA of the CDR3: TGTGCCAGCTCAACAGGGACGGCAACTAATGAAAAACTGTTTTTT.

The chain is built from TRBV10-1 and TRBJ1-5; 9 nucleotides line up with TRBD1. CDR1 and CDR2 from the germline V gene are WNHNN and SYGVQD (reference sequence). J lost 0 bases, V lost 10 bases, and 25 bases had no gene match. The CDR3 covers 21 residues. CDR3 residues: CATHMTPPGQGLPYSNQPQHF. CDR3 sequence (DNA): TGCGCCACCCACATGACACCTCCGGGACAGGGTCTTCCCTATAGCAATCAGCCCCAGCATTTT.

In DNA, the CDR3 is TGTGCCAGCAGCGTAGGCGGTTCGACTAGCGGGAGGGTCCAGCAGTACTTC. This translates into CASSVGGSTSGRVQQYF. This chain uses TRBV9 with TRBJ2-7; 14 positions agree with TRBD2. CDR1 SGDLS and CDR2 YYNGEE come from the germline V gene. V trimming: 0 bases; J trimming: 8 bases; junction bases outside the gene matches: 10. This CDR3 has 17 amino acids. The full variable domain, completed using reference TRBV9 and TRBJ2-7, is DSGVTQTPKHLITATGQRVTLRCSPRSGDLSVYWYQQSLDQGLQFLIQYYNGEERAKGNILERFSAQQFPDLHSELNLSSLELGDSALYFCASSVGGSTSGRVQQYFGPGTRLTVT.

This rearrangement joins TRBV18 to TRBJ2-5, with TRBD1 matching over 8 bases. Trimming took 3 bases from V and 2 from J; bases not matched to a gene: 5. CDR1 and CDR2 (germline): KGHSH, LQKENI. The CDR3 runs 15 residues. The chain's CDR3 is CASSPRTGIQETQYF. The CDR3 DNA follows: TGTGCCAGCTCACCGCGGACAGGGATTCAAGAGACCCAGTACTTC.

Concerning this clone itself: This same CDR3 is encoded by further DNA sequences in the sample. V usage is TRBV18 and J usage is TRBJ1-4; 9 bases fit TRBD1. Trimming took 0 bases from V and 7 from J; bases not matched to a gene: 3. CDR1 is KGHSH, CDR2 LQKENI, per germline. There are 15 residues in the CDR3. Here the CDR3 reads CASSPPGQGGEKLFF. The CDR3 coding sequence is TGTGCCAGCTCACCACCGGGACAGGGAGGTGAAAAACTGTTTTTT.

The chain employs TRBV5-1 and TRBJ2-1, with TRBD2 matching over 9 bases. This CDR3 spans 17 amino acids. V shed 0 bases and J 8 bases; nucleotides not matched to a gene: 12. Germline CDR1 and CDR2: SGHRS and YFSETQ. The CDR3 loop is CASSLVKVAGGLDEQFF. CDR3 nucleotide sequence: TGCGCCAGCAGCTTGGTCAAGGTTGCGGGGGGGTTGGATGAGCAGTTCTTC.

The chain recombines TRBV10-2 with TRBJ2-2; 10 bases align to TRBD2. The CDR3 has 17 residues. From germline, CDR1 is WSHSY and CDR2 SAAADI. With 0 bases clipped from V and 7 bases from J, the junction kept 8 bases outside the gene matches. This CDR3 reads CASSESPSGSLGGELFF. The CDR3 nucleotides read TGCGCCAGCAGTGAGTCGCCTAGCGGGAGTCTTGGCGGGGAGCTGTTTTTT.

The chain joins TRBV4-1 to TRBJ1-5, with D maybe TRBD1 (5 bases). CDR1 and CDR2 from the germline V gene are MGHRA and YSYEKL. CDR3 length: 15 residues. Deletions cut 0 bases from V and 10 bases from J, with 16 bases between. The CDR3 nucleotides read TGCGCCAGCAGCCAAGATCTCGCCCAGGGTGGTCCCCAGCATTTT. Protein: CASSQDLAQGGPQHF.

Only one count was recorded for this clone. V and J are TRBV27 and TRBJ2-1; 11 bases are a match to TRBD2. The J segment lost 4 bases and the V segment lost 6 bases, leaving 2 bases of the junction unmatched. This CDR3 is 14 amino acids long. Germline CDR1 and CDR2: MNHEY and SMNVEV (reference sequence). The CDR3 region has the DNA TGTGCCAGCAGGCGGACTAGCGGGTACAATGAGCAGTTCTTC. The encoded protein is CASRRTSGYNEQFF.

This chain joins TRBV14 and TRBJ2-5; perhaps TRBD2 as D (5 bases). Germline V gives CDR1 SGHDN, CDR2 FVKESK. This CDR3 contains 20 residues. V dropped 1 base and J dropped 3 bases, with 27 bases sitting between them. CDR3 nucleotides: TGTGCCAGCAGCCAAGTGCCAGAGGGTTTATGGACGGAGTACAAAGAGACCCAGTACTTC. It yields the protein CASSQVPEGLWTEYKETQYF.

The V call is TRBV5-6, the J call TRBJ1-5; D gene uncertain. The CDR3 spans 14 residues. Germline V lookup: CDR1 SGHDT, CDR2 YYEEEE. Trimming cost V 0 bases and J 7 bases, with 11 bases left between them. The CDR3 here is CASSLGLPGQPQHF. The CDR3 coding sequence is TGTGCCAGCAGCTTGGGACTTCCCGGGCAGCCCCAGCATTTT.

V is TRBV21-1 and J is TRBJ1-4. TRBV21-1 counts as a pseudogene. CDR3 length: 15 residues. The CDR3 DNA reads TGTGCCAGCAGCAAAACCGTCCACTCGGGGGAAAAACTGTTTTTT. This sequence encodes CASSKTVHSGEKLFF.

The chain combines TRBV5-1 with TRBJ1-2; 8 nucleotides line up with TRBD1. Germline lookup yields CDR1 SGHRS and CDR2 YFSETQ. This CDR3 region has 16 residues. With 4 bases clipped from V and 4 bases from J, the junction kept 12 bases outside the gene matches. The CDR3 protein is CASSVRSGGGSYGYTF. Here the CDR3 DNA reads TGCGCCAGCAGCGTAAGATCAGGGGGCGGGAGCTATGGCTACACCTTC.

The CDR3 here is CASRAPSDYGYTF. For the CDR3, the DNA is TGTGCCAGCAGGGCCCCGTCAGACTATGGCTACACCTTC. The chain couples TRBV6-5 to TRBJ1-2; D is undetermined. CDR1 and CDR2 (germline): MNHEY, SVGAGI. The length of the CDR3 is 13 residues. The V gene lost 6 bases and the J gene lost 3 bases, with 11 bases spanning the gap.

V and J are TRBV7-2 and TRBJ2-3; D gene unclear. Trimming took off 2 bases at V and 6 bases at J, with 9 bases between the two ends. Germline loops: CDR1 SGHTA, CDR2 FQGNSA. CDR3 length equals 13 residues. The CDR3 DNA follows: TGTGCCAGCAGCTTAACCTCTCAGGATACGCAGTATTTT. Translating gives CASSLTSQDTQYF.

The chain employs TRBV3-1 (or the pseudogene TRBV3-2) and TRBJ2-1, with 14 bases that match TRBD2. This CDR3 spans 17 amino acids. The V segment lost 5 bases and the J segment 5 bases; nucleotides outside the gene matches: 8. CDR1 is LGHDT, CDR2 YNNKEL, per germline (reference sequence). The DNA for the CDR3 is TGTGCCAGCAGCGGATCGGGACTAGCGGGAGTTAACAATGAGCAGTTCTTC. Translated, it gives CASSGSGLAGVNNEQFF.

The rearrangement uses TRBV5-1 and TRBJ1-1, with D hard to call. Trimming took 1 base from V and 1 from J, leaving 5 bases between them. Germline loops: CDR1 SGHRS, CDR2 YFSETQ. This CDR3 is 13 amino acids long. The CDR3, as DNA: TGCGCCAGCAGCTTGTGGGCGAACACTGAAGCTTTCTTT. It is translated as CASSLWANTEAFF. Full variable domain (outside the CDR3, taken from reference TRBV5-1 and TRBJ1-1): KAGVTQTPRYLIKTRGQQVTLSCSPISGHRSVSWYQQTPGQGLQFLFEYFSETQRNKGNFPGRFSGRQFSNSRSEMNVSTLELGDSALYLCASSLWANTEAFFGQGTRLTVV.

This rearrangement joins TRBV11-3 to TRBJ2-1; TRBD1 is a possible D gene (5 bases). The V gene's germline CDR1 is SGHNT and CDR2 YENEEA. The V end was cut by 3 bases, the J end by 8 bases, with 11 bases between. The CDR3 has 13 residues. The CDR3 here is CASSFQGQYEQFF. As DNA, the CDR3 is TGTGCCAGCAGCTTTCAGGGCCAGTATGAGCAGTTCTTC.

V usage is TRBV2 and J usage is TRBJ2-3; 10 positions agree with TRBD1. V shed 4 bases and J 5 bases; nucleotides not matched to a gene: 6. CDR1 SNHLY and CDR2 FYNNEI come from the germline V gene. The CDR3 sequence is 15 residues long. The CDR3 nucleotides read TGTGCCAGCAGTGTTGACAGGGGGCTCGGAGATACGCAGTATTTT. It translates to CASSVDRGLGDTQYF.

The rearrangement uses TRBV7-3 and TRBJ2-2; the match to TRBD2 covers 10 bases. CDR3 length: 19 residues. V lost 6 bases, J lost 7 bases, and 20 bases stayed unmatched. Germline loops: CDR1 SGHTA, CDR2 FQGTGA. The CDR3 spells CASRSRPSSGSMGGGELFF. In nucleotides, the CDR3 is TGTGCCAGCAGGTCTCGACCCTCTAGCGGGAGCATGGGCGGCGGGGAGCTGTTTTTT.

The CDR3 DNA is TGTGCCAGCAGCTTGAGAGACAGCCACGAGCAGTACTTC. Translation gives CASSLRDSHEQYF. The V gene is TRBV7-9, the J gene TRBJ2-7; D perhaps matches TRBD1 (5 bases). Germline-derived CDR1 and CDR2 are SEHNR and FQNEAQ (reference sequence). V lost 3 bases, J lost 5 bases, and 11 bases lay in between. This CDR3 contains 13 residues.

This clone was seen just once. V gene TRBV5-4 combines with J gene TRBJ1-1; 7 positions match TRBD1. Germline CDR1 and CDR2: SGHNT and YYREEE (reference sequence). There are 14 residues in the CDR3. Germline trimming cut 3 bases from V and 2 bases from J; bases unmatched to any gene: 4. The CDR3 protein is CASSYRGVNTEAFF. In DNA form, the CDR3 reads TGTGCCAGCAGCTACAGGGGAGTAAACACTGAAGCTTTCTTT.